The present entry profiles one T cell receptor beta chain with its context. The antigen it binds to is not known. No qualities accompany the bases; no much larger clone lies one base away. These data belong to a study of Ad26.COV2.S vaccination and SARS-CoV-2 variants (dated by TCRdb to the early 2020s). For the study in its entirety: Donors in the vaccine arm were drawn from COV1001, a multicentre, randomized, double-blind, placebo-controlled phase I-IIa trial testing Ad26.COV2.S in healthy adults. Ad26.COV2.S was administered intramuscularly at 5 x 10^10 or 1 x 10^11 viral particles, either as a single shot or as two shots given 56 days apart. The specificity and breadth of SARS-CoV-2-reactive T cell receptors after Ad26.COV2.S vaccination were assessed by TCRbeta repertoire sequencing. The TCR-sequenced set comprised roughly 30 samples: around 20 Ad26.COV2.S vaccine recipients, 5 placebo recipients and 8 SARS-CoV-2 convalescent individuals. Participants in the trial were split at random into five groups of five each, receiving low-dose or high-dose Ad26.COV2.S once or twice, or else placebo on both occasions. Investigators remained blinded to trial group allocation during experiments and outcome assessment.

General study outcomes and caveats: After vaccination, spike-specific CD8+ and CD4+ T cell responses were reported to show substantial breadth. Higher spike-specific TCR breadth was observed in Ad26.COV2.S recipients than in placebo recipients (P = 0.0014). The study lacked the statistical power to compare responses across vaccine doses or regimens. The authors noted that total T cell responses may have been underestimated by the TCR breadth and depth analyses. Vaccine and placebo recipients had similar non-spike TCR breadth, a finding consistent with the vaccine containing only spike.

Taken from the germline V gene (reference sequence), the CDR1 and CDR2 loops are SEHNR and FQNEAQ. The CDR3 holds 16 amino acids from the cysteine to the phenylalanine. The kept DNA is CDR3 alone, 48 bases in frame from the first base. The germline V and J ends show losses of 1 base and 4 bases respectively, and no gene match explains 7 bases of the junction. TCRbeta CDR3 regions were sequenced with the immunoSEQ Assay. After extraction, genomic DNA underwent amplification by bias-controlled multiplex PCR, followed by high-throughput sequencing. Under the source paper's analysis protocol: To quantify the absolute abundance of every unique TCRbeta CDR3 region, sequences were collapsed and filtered. T cell fraction was estimated by normalization of TCRbeta template counts to usable DNA, with usable DNA being measured through amplification of reference genes present in all nucleated cells. Repertoire TCRs were annotated as SARS-CoV-2-specific by exact matching of V gene, CDR3 amino acid sequence and J gene to a known reactive TCR set. The reference SARS-CoV-2 TCR set came from MIRA and was filtered for enrichment in COVID-19-positive ImmuneCODE repertoires, removing public or cross-reactive TCRs. Drawing on the MIRA antigens, annotated TCRs were analysed further at the level of specific ORF or position within ORF. Depth was the summed frequency of annotated unique rearrangements, while breadth was defined as annotated unique rearrangements over total unique productive rearrangements. Two-sided Wilcoxon rank-sum tests were used to compare TCR breadth between groups. TCRdb provides this immuneACCESS table in a form limited to in-frame rearrangements. Some clones are lacking; in checked studies, under half of them reflect an unresolved V gene, and why the rest are absent is not known. The V and J calls and clone size are taken from that table; D and trimming were inferred from the DNA. The sample table holds hundreds of thousands of clones, of which roughly 86% were seen once. Around 3% of the sample rests with the top ten.

Explained via the paper, the treatment or condition label denotes: roughly 20 received Ad26.COV2.S at low or high dose, single or two shots; several received placebo; per-sample allocation not given. Repertoires of vaccine and placebo recipients were sequenced from samples taken on day 63 after the first injection. Cohort 1b enrolled 25 to 30 adults aged 18-55 years at a single site in Boston, USA, between 29 July and 7 August 2020. As a vaccine, Ad26.COV2.S was a replication-incompetent adenovirus type 26 vector that expressed a prefusion-stabilized SARS-CoV-2 spike protein derived from the original Wuhan strain.

The sequence came from a person between 18 and 60 years old who received the Ad26.COV2.S COVID-19 vaccine or a placebo. The sequence links TRBV7-9 to TRBJ2-5, with 9 bases aligning to TRBD1. Sequencing used peripheral blood, obtained in a trial of Ad26.COV2.S vaccine versus placebo. The CDR3 region: CASSLDYTGGTETQYF. The nucleotides read TGTGCCAGCAGCTTAGACTATACAGGGGGCACAGAGACCCAGTACTTC.